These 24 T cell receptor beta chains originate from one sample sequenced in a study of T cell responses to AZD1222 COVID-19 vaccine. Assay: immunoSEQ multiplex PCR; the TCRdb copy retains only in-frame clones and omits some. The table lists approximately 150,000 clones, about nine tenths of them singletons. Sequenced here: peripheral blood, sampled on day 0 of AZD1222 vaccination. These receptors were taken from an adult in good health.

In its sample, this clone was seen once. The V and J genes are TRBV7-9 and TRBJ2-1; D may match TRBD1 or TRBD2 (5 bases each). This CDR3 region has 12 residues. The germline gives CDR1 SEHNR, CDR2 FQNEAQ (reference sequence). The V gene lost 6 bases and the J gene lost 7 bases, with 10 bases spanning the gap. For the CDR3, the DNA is TGTGCCAGCAGGGGACCGGGGAATGAGCAGTTCTTC. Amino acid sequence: CASRGPGNEQFF.

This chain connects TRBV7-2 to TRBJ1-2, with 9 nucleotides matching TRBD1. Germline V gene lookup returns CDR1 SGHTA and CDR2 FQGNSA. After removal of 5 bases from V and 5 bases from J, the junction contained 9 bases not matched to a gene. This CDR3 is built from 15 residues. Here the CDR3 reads CASSPRTGGAYGYTF. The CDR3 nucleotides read TGTGCCAGCAGCCCTAGAACAGGGGGCGCGTATGGCTACACCTTC.

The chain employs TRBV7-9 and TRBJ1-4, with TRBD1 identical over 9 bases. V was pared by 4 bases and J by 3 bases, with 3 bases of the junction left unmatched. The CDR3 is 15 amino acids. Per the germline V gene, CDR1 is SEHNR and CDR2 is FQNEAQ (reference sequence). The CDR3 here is CASSSGTGSNEKLFF. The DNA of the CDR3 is TGTGCCAGCAGCTCCGGGACAGGGTCTAATGAAAAACTGTTTTTT.

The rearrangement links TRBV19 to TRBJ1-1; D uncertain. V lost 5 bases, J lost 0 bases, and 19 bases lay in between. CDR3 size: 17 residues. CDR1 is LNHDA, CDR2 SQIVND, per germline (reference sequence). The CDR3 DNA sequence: TGTGCCAGTAGTTGGGCCGGTCGAATCGCCCTGAACACTGAAGCTTTCTTT. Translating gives CASSWAGRIALNTEAFF.

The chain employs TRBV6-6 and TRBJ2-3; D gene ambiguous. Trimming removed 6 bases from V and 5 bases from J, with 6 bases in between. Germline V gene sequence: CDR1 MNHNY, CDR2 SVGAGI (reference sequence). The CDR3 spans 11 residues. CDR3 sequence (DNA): TGTGCCAGCAGCGGGTTAGATACGCAGTATTTT. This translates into CASSGLDTQYF.

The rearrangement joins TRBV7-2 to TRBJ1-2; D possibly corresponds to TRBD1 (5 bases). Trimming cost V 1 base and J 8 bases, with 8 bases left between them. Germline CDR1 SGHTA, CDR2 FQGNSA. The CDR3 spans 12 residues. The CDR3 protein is CASSLGTSGYTF. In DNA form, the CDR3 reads TGTGCCAGCAGCTTAGGGACATCAGGCTACACCTTC.

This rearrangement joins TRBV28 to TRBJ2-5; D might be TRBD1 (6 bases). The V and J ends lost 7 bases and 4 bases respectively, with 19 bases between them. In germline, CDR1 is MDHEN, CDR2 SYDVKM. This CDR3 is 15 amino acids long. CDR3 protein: CASNKPPGAGETQYF. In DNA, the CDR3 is TGTGCCAGCAACAAGCCTCCAGGGGCAGGAGAGACCCAGTACTTC.

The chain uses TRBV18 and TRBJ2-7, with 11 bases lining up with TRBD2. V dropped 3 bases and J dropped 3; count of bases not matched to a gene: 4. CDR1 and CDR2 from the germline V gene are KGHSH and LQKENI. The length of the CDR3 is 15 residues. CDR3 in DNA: TGTGCCAGCTCACCGGGGACTAGCGGCCGCTACGAGCAGTACTTC. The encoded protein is CASSPGTSGRYEQYF.

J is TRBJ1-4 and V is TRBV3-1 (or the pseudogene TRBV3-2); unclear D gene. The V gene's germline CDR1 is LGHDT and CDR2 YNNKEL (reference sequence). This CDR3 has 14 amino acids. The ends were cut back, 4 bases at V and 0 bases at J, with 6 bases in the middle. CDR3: CASSPPTTNEKLFF. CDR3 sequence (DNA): TGTGCCAGCAGCCCGCCCACAACTAATGAAAAACTGTTTTTT.

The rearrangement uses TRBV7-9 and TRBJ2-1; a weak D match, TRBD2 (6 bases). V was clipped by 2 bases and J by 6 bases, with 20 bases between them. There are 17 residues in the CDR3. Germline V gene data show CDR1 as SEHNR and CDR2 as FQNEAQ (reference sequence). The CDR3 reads CASSLFVGGPDINEQFF. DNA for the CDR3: TGTGCCAGCAGCTTATTCGTGGGAGGCCCTGATATCAATGAGCAGTTCTTC.

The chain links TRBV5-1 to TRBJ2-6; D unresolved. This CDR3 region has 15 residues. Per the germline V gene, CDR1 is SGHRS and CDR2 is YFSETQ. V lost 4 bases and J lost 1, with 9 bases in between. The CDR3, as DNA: TGCGCCAGCAGCCTACAGCTTTCTGGGGCCAACGTCCTGACTTTC. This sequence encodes CASSLQLSGANVLTF.

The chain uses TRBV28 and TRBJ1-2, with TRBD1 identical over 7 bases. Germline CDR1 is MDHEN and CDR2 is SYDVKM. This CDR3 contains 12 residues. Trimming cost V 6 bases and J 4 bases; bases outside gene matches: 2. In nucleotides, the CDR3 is TGTGCCAGCAGGGGACAGATCTATGGCTACACCTTC. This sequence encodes CASRGQIYGYTF.

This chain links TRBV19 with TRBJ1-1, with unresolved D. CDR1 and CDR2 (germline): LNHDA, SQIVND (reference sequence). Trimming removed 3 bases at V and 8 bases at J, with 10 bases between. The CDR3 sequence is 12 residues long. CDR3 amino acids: CASSIGSGEAFF. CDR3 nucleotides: TGTGCCAGTAGTATTGGGTCGGGGGAAGCTTTCTTT. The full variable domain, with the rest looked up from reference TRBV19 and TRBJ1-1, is DGGITQSPKYLFRKEGQNVTLSCEQNLNHDAMYWYRQDPGQGLRLIYYSQIVNDFQKGDIAEGYSVSREKKESFPLTVTSAQKNPTAFYLCASSIGSGEAFFGQGTRLTVV.

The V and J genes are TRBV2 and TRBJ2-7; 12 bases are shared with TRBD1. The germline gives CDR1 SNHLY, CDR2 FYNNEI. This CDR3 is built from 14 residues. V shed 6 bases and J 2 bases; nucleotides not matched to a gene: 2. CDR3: CASRGQGATYEQYF. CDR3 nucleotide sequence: TGTGCCAGCAGGGGACAGGGGGCAACCTACGAGCAGTACTTC.

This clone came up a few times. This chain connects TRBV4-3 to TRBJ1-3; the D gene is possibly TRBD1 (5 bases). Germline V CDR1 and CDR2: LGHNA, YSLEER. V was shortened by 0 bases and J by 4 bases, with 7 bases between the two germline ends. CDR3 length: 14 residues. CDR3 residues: CASSQEAGGNTIYF. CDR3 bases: TGCGCCAGCAGCCAAGAGGCAGGGGGAAACACCATATATTTT.

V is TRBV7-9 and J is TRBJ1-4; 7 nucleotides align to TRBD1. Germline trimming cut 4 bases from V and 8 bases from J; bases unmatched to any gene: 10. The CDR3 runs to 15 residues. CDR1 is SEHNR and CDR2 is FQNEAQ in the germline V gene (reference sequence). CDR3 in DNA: TGTGCCAGCAGCTATAAACAGGGGTTTCGGGAAAAACTGTTTTTT. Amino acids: CASSYKQGFREKLFF.

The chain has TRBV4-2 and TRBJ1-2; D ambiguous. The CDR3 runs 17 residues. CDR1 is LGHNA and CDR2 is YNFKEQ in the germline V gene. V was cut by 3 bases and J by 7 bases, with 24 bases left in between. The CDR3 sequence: CASSQAETSATFGGYTF. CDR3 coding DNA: TGTGCCAGCAGCCAGGCAGAAACTAGCGCGACGTTCGGTGGCTACACCTTC.

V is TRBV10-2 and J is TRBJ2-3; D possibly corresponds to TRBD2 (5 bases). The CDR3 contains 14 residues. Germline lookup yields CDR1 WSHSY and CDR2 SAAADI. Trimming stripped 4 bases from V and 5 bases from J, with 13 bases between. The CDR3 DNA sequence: TGCGCCAGCAGTGGGAGGACCCGCCTAGATACGCAGTATTTT. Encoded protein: CASSGRTRLDTQYF.

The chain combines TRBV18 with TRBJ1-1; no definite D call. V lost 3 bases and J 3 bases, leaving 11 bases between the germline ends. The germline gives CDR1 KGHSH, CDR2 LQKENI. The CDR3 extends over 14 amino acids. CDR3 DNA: TGTGCCAGCTCACCTGGAGGTGGGGACACTGAAGCTTTCTTT. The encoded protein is CASSPGGGDTEAFF.

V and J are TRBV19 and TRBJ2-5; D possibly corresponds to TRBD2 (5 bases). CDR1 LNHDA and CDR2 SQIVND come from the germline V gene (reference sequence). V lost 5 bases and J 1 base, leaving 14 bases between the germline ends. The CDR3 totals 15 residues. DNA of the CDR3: TGTGCCAGTAGTCCCCGAGCCAGCGGCCAAGAGACCCAGTACTTC. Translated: CASSPRASGQETQYF.

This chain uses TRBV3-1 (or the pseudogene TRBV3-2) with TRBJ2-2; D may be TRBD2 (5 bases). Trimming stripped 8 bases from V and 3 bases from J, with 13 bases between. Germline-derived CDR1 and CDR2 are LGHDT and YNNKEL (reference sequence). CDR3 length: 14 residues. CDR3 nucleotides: TGTGCCAGCGCAACTAGTACGGACACCGGGGAGCTGTTTTTT. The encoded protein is CASATSTDTGELFF.

The CDR3 region is CASSPPFGHGNQPQHF. CDR3 in DNA: TGTGCCAGCTCACCACCGTTCGGACACGGCAATCAGCCCCAGCATTTT. The rearrangement uses TRBV18 and TRBJ1-5; a possible D gene is TRBD1 (5 bases). CDR1 is KGHSH and CDR2 is LQKENI in the germline V gene. V lost 0 bases and J 2 bases, leaving 11 bases between the germline ends. This CDR3 is 16 amino acids long.

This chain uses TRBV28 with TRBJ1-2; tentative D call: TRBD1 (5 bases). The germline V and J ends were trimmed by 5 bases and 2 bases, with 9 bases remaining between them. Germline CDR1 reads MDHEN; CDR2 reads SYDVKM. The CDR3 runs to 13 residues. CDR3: CASSPRDNYGYTF. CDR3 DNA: TGTGCCAGCAGTCCCCGGGACAACTATGGCTACACCTTC.

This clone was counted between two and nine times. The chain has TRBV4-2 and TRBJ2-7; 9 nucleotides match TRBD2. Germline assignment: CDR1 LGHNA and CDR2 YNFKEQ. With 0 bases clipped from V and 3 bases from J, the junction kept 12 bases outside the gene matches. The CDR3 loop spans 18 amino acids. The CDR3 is CASSQDLSASGTYYEQYF. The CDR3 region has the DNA TGTGCCAGCAGCCAAGATTTATCGGCTAGCGGGACTTACTACGAGCAGTACTTC.